The rows below give T cell receptor beta chains drawn from one sample of a study of shared clonotypes between healthy human individuals. TCRdb keeps only in-frame clones here, not all; method: immunoSEQ multiplex PCR. The sample includes around 1.4 million clones, approximately 98.5% of them seen just once. The sequenced sample was naive CD4+ T cells sorted from blood. Receptors were obtained from a man in his thirties or forties in good health. CDR3s include the opening cysteine and the closing phenylalanine or tryptophan. A D gene is named only where the DNA matches it firmly. Some rows have no size entry. The others give once, few or many, or a class for an expanded clone.

>TRBJ2-2|.|.|TRBV20-1
TGCAGTGCTACTAGGTACGGGGAGCTGTTTTTT
CSATRYGELFF
>TRBJ2-7|TRBD2|once|TRBV7-2
TGTGCCAGCAGCACGGGACTAGCGGGAGTATACGAGCAGTACTTC
CASSTGLAGVYEQYF
>TRBJ2-7|.|.|TRBV5-1
TGCGCCAGCAGCTTAGAGGGAGGAACTCCCTACGAGCAGTACTTC
CASSLEGGTPYEQYF
>TRBJ2-3|.|once|TRBV18
TGTGCCAGCTCACCTTCAGATACGCAGTATTTT
CASSPSDTQYF
>TRBJ2-7|.|.|TRBV9
TGTGCCAGCAGCCCCGGGACGTATGATTACGAGCAGTACTTC
CASSPGTYDYEQYF
>TRBJ1-2|TRBD1|once|TRBV30
TGTGCCTGGAGTGTCCCGCTCCGACAGGGAATAGGGCTTACTAACTATGGCTACACCTTC
CAWSVPLRQGIGLTNYGYTF
>TRBJ2-7|TRBD1|.|TRBV25-1
TGTGCCAGCCGACCGGGACAGGCCTACGAGCAGTACTTC
CASRPGQAYEQYF
>TRBJ2-5|.|once|TRBV7-9
TGTGCCAGCAGCTTATCCCTCCGACTGCGCGGGAAGGAGACCCAGTACTTC
CASSLSLRLRGKETQYF
>TRBJ2-1|TRBD2|.|TRBV5-1
TGCGCCAGCAGCCCGTTTAGCGGGAGCTCCTACAATGAGCAGTTCTTC
CASSPFSGSSYNEQFF
>TRBJ1-2|TRBD1|.|TRBV27
TGTGCCAGCAGTCCGACAGGGTATGGCTACACCTTC
CASSPTGYGYTF
>TRBJ2-6|.|.|TRBV28
TGTGCCAGCATGATCGGTTTGGGGGCCAACGTCCTGACTTTC
CASMIGLGANVLTF
>TRBJ2-5|.|.|TRBV5-1
TGCGCCAGCAGCTTGTCAGGGCCCCAAGAGACCCAGTACTTC
CASSLSGPQETQYF
>TRBJ2-3|TRBD1|.|TRBV19
TGTGCCAGTAGCAGGGACAGGGATTACACAGATACGCAGTATTTT
CASSRDRDYTDTQYF
>TRBJ2-1|.|.|TRBV29-1
TGCAGCGTTGAGGGTCTTAGCGGTGAATCCTACAATGAGCAGTTCTTC
CSVEGLSGESYNEQFF
>TRBJ2-1|.|.|TRBV9
TGTGCCAGCAGCGTAACGGTGAGCTCCTACAATGAGCAGTTCTTC
CASSVTVSSYNEQFF
>TRBJ2-7|TRBD1|.|TRBV7-2
TGTGCCAGCAGCTTACTCGGACAGGTCTACGAGCAGTACTTC
CASSLLGQVYEQYF
>TRBJ2-1|TRBD2|.|TRBV28
TGTGCCAGCACCCCAAGGGGACTAGCGTACAATGAGCAGTTCTTC
CASTPRGLAYNEQFF
>TRBJ2-7|.|.|TRBV2
TGTGCCAGCAGTCTCGATACACTTTTATACGAGCAGTACTTC
CASSLDTLLYEQYF
>TRBJ2-3|.|.|TRBV5-1
TGCGCCAGCAGCTTTTGGGAAACAGATACGCAGTATTTT
CASSFWETDTQYF
>TRBJ2-3|TRBD1|.|TRBV6-5
TGTGCCAGCTCCAAACAGGGGCGCACAGATACGCAGTATTTT
CASSKQGRTDTQYF
>TRBJ1-2|.|.|TRBV13
TGTGCCAGCAGCGGTACTAGGGAGGACTATGGCTACACCTTC
CASSGTREDYGYTF
>TRBJ2-1|TRBD2|.|TRBV2
TGTGCCAGCAGGACGCCGGGACTAGGGTCCTCCTACAATGAGCAGTTCTTC
CASRTPGLGSSYNEQFF
>TRBJ2-1|TRBD2|.|TRBV19
TGTGCCAGTAGTATCCTAGCGGGAGGGCTCGCCCACAATGAGCAGTTCTTC
CASSILAGGLAHNEQFF
>TRBJ2-7|TRBD2|once|TRBV5-1
TGCGCCAGCAGAAAAGGGGGACTAGCGGACCAGCTATCCTACGAGCAGTACTTC
CASRKGGLADQLSYEQYF
>TRBJ2-2|.|once|TRBV27
TGTGCCAGCAGTCCACTTGGAGTCGGGGAGCTGTTTTTT
CASSPLGVGELFF
>TRBJ2-2|.|.|TRBV7-2
TGTGCTTGGCCGGCAAAAACAGTGTCGAACACCGGGGAGCTGTTTTTT
CAWPAKTVSNTGELFF
>TRBJ2-7|.|.|TRBV15
TGTGCCACCAGCAACGGTTCCCTCCTTGGGCCTAGGAGGGACTACGAGCAGTACTTC
CATSNGSLLGPRRDYEQYF
>TRBJ1-2|TRBD1|.|TRBV5-6
TGTGCCAGCAGCCCACGGACAGGGATGCATGGCTACACCTTC
CASSPRTGMHGYTF
>TRBJ2-5|TRBD1|.|TRBV6-1
TGTGCCAGCAGTGCCTCCAGGACAGGGTGGGAGACCCAGTACTTC
CASSASRTGWETQYF
>TRBJ1-4|.|.|TRBV9
TGTGCCAGCAGCGTAGATCAAAAACTGTTTTTT
CASSVDQKLFF
>TRBJ2-3|TRBD1|.|TRBV18
TGTGCCAGCTCAACGCGACAGGGGAGCACAGATACGCAGTATTTT
CASSTRQGSTDTQYF
>TRBJ2-1|TRBD2|.|TRBV2
TGTGCCTACGGGACTAGCGATAACAATGAGCAGTTCTTC
CAYGTSDNNEQFF
>TRBJ2-1|.|.|TRBV18
TGTGCCAGCTCCGGGGCGGTCGTAGGGACCAATGAGCAGTTCTTC
CASSGAVVGTNEQFF
>TRBJ2-5|.|.|TRBV7-2
TGTGCCAGCAGCTTCCCCGGGAGATTCCAAGAGACCCAGTACTTC
CASSFPGRFQETQYF
>TRBJ2-2|.|.|TRBV19
TGTGCCAGTAGTATATACAGGGTCTCGAACACCGGGGAGCTGTTTTTT
CASSIYRVSNTGELFF
>TRBJ1-1|.|.|TRBV7-2
TGTGCCAGCAGCTTATTGTTCGGGTCGGGGACTGAAGCTTTCTTT
CASSLLFGSGTEAFF
>TRBJ1-4|.|.|TRBV7-9
TGTGCCAGCAGCCCAGGGCTTAATGAAAAACTGTTTTTT
CASSPGLNEKLFF
>TRBJ1-4|.|.|TRBV18
TGTGCCAGCTCACCGGTCCGAGATAATGAAAAACTGTTTTTT
CASSPVRDNEKLFF
>TRBJ2-7|.|.|TRBV7-9
TGTGCCAGCAGCTTAGTAATGAACGAGCAGTACTTC
CASSLVMNEQYF
>TRBJ2-7|TRBD1|.|TRBV5-4
TGTGCCAGCAGCCCCGGGACAGGGATAGGGCTACGCTTCCGAGAGCAGTACTTC
CASSPGTGIGLRFREQYF
>TRBJ2-7|.|.|TRBV11-1
TGTGCCAGCAGCTTAGGGGCGCGTTCAGGATCCTACGAGCAGTACTTC
CASSLGARSGSYEQYF
>TRBJ2-1|TRBD2|.|TRBV28
TGTGCCAGCAGACACGCACCGCTTTGGACTAGCGGGAGTAAAAGCTCCTACAATGAGCAGTTCTTC
CASRHAPLWTSGSKSSYNEQFF
>TRBJ1-2|TRBD1|.|TRBV7-6
TGTGCCAGCAGCCCAGATGGGCCGGACAGGGGCAGATGGGGGGTGGGCTACACCTTC
CASSPDGPDRGRWGVGYTF
>TRBJ2-2|TRBD2|.|TRBV2
TGTGCCAGCAGTGACCCAAATGGGGAACTAGCGGGTCACACCGGGGAGCTGTTTTTT
CASSDPNGELAGHTGELFF
>TRBJ1-1|.|.|TRBV2
TGTGCCAGCAGCCCGAGGACCTTACTGACTGAAGCTTTCTTT
CASSPRTLLTEAFF
>TRBJ2-1|.|.|TRBV28
TGTGCCAGCAGTTCTCCAACCTACAATGAGCAGTTCTTC
CASSSPTYNEQFF
>TRBJ2-4|TRBD1|.|TRBV30
TGTGCCTGGAGTGGGGACAGGTCCAAAAACATTCAGTACTTC
CAWSGDRSKNIQYF
>TRBJ2-5|.|.|TRBV10-3
TGTGCCATCAGTGGCTCAGAAGTTAAGACCCAGTACTTC
CAISGSEVKTQYF
>TRBJ2-6|.|.|TRBV10-2
TGCGCCAGCACCAGAATCCACCAGGGGAGCTCTGGGGCCAACGTCCTGACTTTC
CASTRIHQGSSGANVLTF
>TRBJ2-1|.|.|TRBV7-9
TGTGCCAGCAGCTACCAGTACAATGAGCAGTTCTTC
CASSYQYNEQFF
>TRBJ2-5|TRBD1|.|TRBV11-3
TGTGCCAGCAGCCGAGATGGACAGGCAGAGACCCAGTACTTC
CASSRDGQAETQYF
>TRBJ1-2|TRBD1|.|TRBV27
TGTGCCAGCAGTTTATCCACAGGGGCTCCCTATGGCTACACCTTC
CASSLSTGAPYGYTF
>TRBJ2-7|TRBD2|.|TRBV28
TGTGCCAGCAGTCCCTACCGGGGGAGCGGGGTTTACGAGCAGTACTTC
CASSPYRGSGVYEQYF
>TRBJ1-5|.|.|TRBV18
TGTGCCAGCTCACCTGAAGGGGGGGATTATAGCAATCAGCCCCAGCATTTT
CASSPEGGDYSNQPQHF
>TRBJ1-5|.|.|TRBV28
TGTGCCAGCAGAATCGGACAGCTTAGCAATCAGCCCCAGCATTTT
CASRIGQLSNQPQHF
>TRBJ2-6|.|once|TRBV7-9
TGTGCCAGCTGTCCCTCTGGGGCCAACGTCCTGACTTTC
CASCPSGANVLTF
>TRBJ1-5|.|.|TRBV11-3
TGTGCCAGCAGCTTAGATCGGGTATGGAATCAGCCCCAGCATTTT
CASSLDRVWNQPQHF
>TRBJ2-7|TRBD1|.|TRBV20-1
TGCAGCACGGACAGGTCCTACGAGCAGTACTTC
CSTDRSYEQYF
>TRBJ2-7|.|.|TRBV28
TGTGCCAGCAGGACAGTATCTTTTTCCTACGAGCAGTACTTC
CASRTVSFSYEQYF
>TRBJ2-2|.|once|TRBV5-6
TGTGCCAGCAGCTTGTGGGCCAACACCGGGGAGCTGTTTTTT
CASSLWANTGELFF